The clone carrying this TCR beta chain was detected many times. Its specificity is not known. Heparinized whole blood, roughly 4.5 to 8 ml, came from each donor. The data were obtained in a study of T cell clonality in common variable immunodeficiency. Whole-study findings and limits: Links between repertoire features and CVID complications were heterogeneity-limited. Common variable immunodeficiency TCR beta sequences reportedly had fewer deletions and N-nucleotide insertions.

Data came from immunoSEQ multiplex PCR; TCRdb stores just in-frame clones and leaves some out. This sample comprises 30,000 to 35,000 clones, none seen once only. The material sequenced was peripheral blood mononuclear cells. This receptor was taken from a human donor with common variable immunodeficiency.

The part of the CDR3 DNA that was read is TGTGCCAGTAGTATTATAGGGCCAGTGAACACTGAA. This codes for CASSIIGPVNTE. The whole CDR3 is CASSIIGPVNTEAFF. The V and J genes are TRBV19 and TRBJ1-1; D call uncertain. The read terminates 3 residues ahead of where the CDR3 ends, so the germline J gene completes it. The ends were cut back, 3 bases at V and 0 bases at J, with 11 bases in the middle. CDR1 is LNHDA, CDR2 SQIVND, per germline (reference sequence). This CDR3 comprises 15 residues.